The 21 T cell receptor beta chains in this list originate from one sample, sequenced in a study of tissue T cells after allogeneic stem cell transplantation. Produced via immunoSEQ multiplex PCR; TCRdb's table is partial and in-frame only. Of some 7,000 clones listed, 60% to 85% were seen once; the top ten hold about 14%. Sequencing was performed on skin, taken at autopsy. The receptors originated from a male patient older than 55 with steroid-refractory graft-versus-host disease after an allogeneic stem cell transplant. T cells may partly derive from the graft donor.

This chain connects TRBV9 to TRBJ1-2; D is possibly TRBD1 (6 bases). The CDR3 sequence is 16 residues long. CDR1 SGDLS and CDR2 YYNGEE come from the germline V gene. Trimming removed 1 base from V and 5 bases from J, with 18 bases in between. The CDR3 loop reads CASSVSWGAEGYGYTF. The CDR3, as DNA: TGTGCCAGCAGCGTAAGCTGGGGGGCTGAGGGGTATGGCTACACCTTC.

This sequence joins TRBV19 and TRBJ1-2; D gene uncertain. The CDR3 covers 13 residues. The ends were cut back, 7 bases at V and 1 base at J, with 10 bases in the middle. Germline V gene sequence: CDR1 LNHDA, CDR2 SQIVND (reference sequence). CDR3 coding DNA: TGTGCCAGTATGGACGGAGATAACTATGGCTACACCTTC. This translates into CASMDGDNYGYTF.

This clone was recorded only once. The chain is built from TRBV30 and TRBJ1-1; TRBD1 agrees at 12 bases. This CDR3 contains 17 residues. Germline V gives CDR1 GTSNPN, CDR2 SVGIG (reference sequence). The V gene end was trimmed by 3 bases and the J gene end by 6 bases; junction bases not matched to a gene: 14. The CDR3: CAWRAPGQGAVGAEAFF. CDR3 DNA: TGTGCCTGGAGGGCTCCGGGACAGGGGGCGGTTGGCGCTGAAGCTTTCTTT.

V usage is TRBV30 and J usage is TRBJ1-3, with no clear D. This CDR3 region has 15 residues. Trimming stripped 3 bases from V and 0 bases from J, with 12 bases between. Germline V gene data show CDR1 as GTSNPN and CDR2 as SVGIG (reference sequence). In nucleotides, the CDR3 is TGTGCCTGGAGAAGGGCGTTCCTCTCTGGAAACACCATATATTTT. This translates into CAWRRAFLSGNTIYF.

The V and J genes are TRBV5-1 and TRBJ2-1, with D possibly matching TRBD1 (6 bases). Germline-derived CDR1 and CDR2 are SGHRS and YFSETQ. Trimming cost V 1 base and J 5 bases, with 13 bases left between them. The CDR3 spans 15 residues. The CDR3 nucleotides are TGCGCCAGCAGCTTGCCGGACAGCGTCCACAATGAGCAGTTCTTC. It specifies CASSLPDSVHNEQFF.

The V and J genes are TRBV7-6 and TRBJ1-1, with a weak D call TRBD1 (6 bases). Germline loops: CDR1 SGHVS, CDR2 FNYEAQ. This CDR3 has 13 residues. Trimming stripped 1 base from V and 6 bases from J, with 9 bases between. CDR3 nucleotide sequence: TGTGCCAGCAGCTTAGACAGGGCATCTGAAGCTTTCTTT. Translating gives CASSLDRASEAFF.

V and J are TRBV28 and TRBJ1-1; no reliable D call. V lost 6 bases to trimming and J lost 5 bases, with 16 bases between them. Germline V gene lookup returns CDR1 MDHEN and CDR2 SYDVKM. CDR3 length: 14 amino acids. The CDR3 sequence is CASRDSGLPTEAFF. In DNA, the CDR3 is TGTGCCAGCAGGGATTCCGGTCTCCCGACTGAAGCTTTCTTT.

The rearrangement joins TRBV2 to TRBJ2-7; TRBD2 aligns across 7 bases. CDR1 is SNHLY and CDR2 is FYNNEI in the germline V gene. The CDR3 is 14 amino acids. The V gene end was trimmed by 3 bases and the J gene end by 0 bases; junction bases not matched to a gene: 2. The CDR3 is CASSDAGVSYEQYF. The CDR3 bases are TGTGCCAGCAGTGATGCGGGGGTCTCCTACGAGCAGTACTTC.

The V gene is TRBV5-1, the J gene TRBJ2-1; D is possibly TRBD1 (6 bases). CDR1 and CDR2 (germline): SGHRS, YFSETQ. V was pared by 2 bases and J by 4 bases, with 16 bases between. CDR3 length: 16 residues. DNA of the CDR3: TGCGCCAGCAGCTTCACCGGGACAAACGTTTACAATGAGCAGTTCTTC. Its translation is CASSFTGTNVYNEQFF.

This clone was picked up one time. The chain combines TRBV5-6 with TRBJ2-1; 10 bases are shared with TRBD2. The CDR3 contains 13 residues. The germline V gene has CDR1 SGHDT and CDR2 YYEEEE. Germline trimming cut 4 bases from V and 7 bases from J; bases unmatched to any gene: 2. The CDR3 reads CASSPSGGNEQFF. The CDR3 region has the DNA TGTGCCAGCAGCCCTAGCGGGGGTAATGAGCAGTTCTTC.

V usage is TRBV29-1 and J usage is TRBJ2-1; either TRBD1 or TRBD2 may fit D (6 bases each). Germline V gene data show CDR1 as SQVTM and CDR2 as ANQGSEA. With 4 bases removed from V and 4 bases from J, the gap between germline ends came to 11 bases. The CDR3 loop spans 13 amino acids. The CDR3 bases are TGCAGCGTTGCAGGAGGGGGTTACAATGAGCAGTTCTTC. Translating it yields CSVAGGGYNEQFF.

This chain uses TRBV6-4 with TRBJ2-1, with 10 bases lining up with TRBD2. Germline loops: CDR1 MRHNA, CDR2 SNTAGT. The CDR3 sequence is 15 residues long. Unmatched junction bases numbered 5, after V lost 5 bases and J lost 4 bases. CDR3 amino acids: CASSPLAGEYNEQFF. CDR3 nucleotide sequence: TGTGCCAGCAGTCCTCTAGCGGGGGAATACAATGAGCAGTTCTTC.

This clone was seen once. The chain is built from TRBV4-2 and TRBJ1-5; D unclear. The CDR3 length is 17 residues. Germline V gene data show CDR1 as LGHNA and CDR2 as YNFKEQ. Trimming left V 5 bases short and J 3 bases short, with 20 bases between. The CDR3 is CASSYYHSGSVNQPQHF. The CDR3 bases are TGTGCCAGCAGCTACTACCATAGTGGTTCCGTCAATCAGCCCCAGCATTTT.

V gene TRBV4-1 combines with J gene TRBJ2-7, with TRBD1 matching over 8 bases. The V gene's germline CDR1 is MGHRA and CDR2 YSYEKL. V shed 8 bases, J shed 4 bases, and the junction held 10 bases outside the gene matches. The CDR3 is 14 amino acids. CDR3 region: CASSRRQGRYEQYF. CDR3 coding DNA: TGCGCCAGCTCTCGGAGACAGGGGAGGTACGAGCAGTACTTC.

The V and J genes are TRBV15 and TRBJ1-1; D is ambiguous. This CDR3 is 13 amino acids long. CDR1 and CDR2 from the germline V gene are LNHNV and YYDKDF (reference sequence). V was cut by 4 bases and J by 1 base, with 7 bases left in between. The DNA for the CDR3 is TGTGCCACCAGCAACCGGAGGAACACTGAAGCTTTCTTT. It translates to CATSNRRNTEAFF.

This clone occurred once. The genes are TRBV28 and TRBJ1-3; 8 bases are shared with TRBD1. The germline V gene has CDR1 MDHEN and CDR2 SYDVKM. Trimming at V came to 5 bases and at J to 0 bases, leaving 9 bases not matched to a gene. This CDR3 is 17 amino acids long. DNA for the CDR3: TGTGCCAGCAGTAGATCAGGGGGCCTGTTCTCTGGAAACACCATATATTTT. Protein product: CASSRSGGLFSGNTIYF.

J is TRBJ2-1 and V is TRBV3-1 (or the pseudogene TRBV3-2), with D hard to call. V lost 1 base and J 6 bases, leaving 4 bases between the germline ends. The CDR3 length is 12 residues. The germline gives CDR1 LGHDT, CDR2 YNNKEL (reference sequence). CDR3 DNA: TGTGCCAGCAGCCAAGGAGCCAATGAGCAGTTCTTC. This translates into CASSQGANEQFF.

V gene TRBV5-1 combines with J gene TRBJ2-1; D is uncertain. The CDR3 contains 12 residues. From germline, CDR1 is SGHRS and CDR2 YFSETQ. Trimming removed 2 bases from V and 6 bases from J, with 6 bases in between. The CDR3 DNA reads TGCGCCAGCAGCTTAGCTCTCAATGAGCAGTTCTTC. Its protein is CASSLALNEQFF.

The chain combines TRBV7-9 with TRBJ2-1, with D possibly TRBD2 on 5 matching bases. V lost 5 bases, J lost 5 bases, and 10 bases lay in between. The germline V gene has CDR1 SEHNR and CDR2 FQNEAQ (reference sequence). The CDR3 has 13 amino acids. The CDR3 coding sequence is TGTGCCAGCAGCAACGACGGGAACAATGAGCAGTTCTTC. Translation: CASSNDGNNEQFF.

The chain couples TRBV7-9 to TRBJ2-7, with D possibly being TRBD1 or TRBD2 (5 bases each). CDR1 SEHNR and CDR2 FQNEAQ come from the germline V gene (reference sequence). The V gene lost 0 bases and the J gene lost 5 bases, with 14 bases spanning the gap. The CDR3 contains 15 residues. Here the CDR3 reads CASSLAQGASHEQYF. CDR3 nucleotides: TGTGCCAGCAGCTTAGCGCAGGGAGCTTCCCACGAGCAGTACTTC.

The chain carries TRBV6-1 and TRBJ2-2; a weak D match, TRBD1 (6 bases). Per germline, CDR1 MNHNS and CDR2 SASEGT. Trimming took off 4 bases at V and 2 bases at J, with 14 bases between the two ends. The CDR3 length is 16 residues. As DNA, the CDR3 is TGTGCCAGCAGTGGCCGGGACACATTAAACACCGGGGAGCTGTTTTTT. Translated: CASSGRDTLNTGELFF.